The rows below give T cell receptor beta chains drawn from one sample of a study of T cells after yellow fever vaccination. In TCRdb, the 5' RACE reads were re-called with MiXCR into one record per CDR3 protein. This table has approximately 580,000 distinct CDR3 sequences, less than 20% appearing once. Source: PBMCs, taken 5 days after the first yellow fever vaccination. The receptors shown here come from a man aged 18 to 29 who received the YFV17D yellow fever vaccine. Each CDR3 is given with its conserved first and last residue.

CDR3	V
CATREYNEQFF	TRBV10-3
CASSEYFEESGNTIYF	TRBV25-1
CASSQKQGAEMNTEAFF	TRBV5-1
CASSLRDREGDEQFF	TRBV5-4
CSALDREGNQPQHF	TRBV20-1
CASRGTDNEQFF	TRBV12-3/TRBV12-4
CASSLDYNQPQHF	TRBV5-4
CASSTGLVGDEQFF	TRBV12-3/TRBV12-4
CASSLAGGGLEDTQYF	TRBV5-1
CASSLVVSGANVLTF	TRBV5-1
CASSWTEVGDIQYF	TRBV5-1
CATRRRATEAFF	TRBV7-2
CGRSRSSSTNTGELFF	TRBV2
CASSPWVSGSTDTQYF	TRBV4-2
CASSLRGANYGYTF	TRBV27
CASRERQTATDTQYF	TRBV27
CSDASGPRTDTQYF	TRBV29-1
CASSLAGPQTAYEQYF	TRBV7-9
CSVEVGRGGAGELFF	TRBV29-1
CASSLSSGGGYEQFF	TRBV7-3
CASSLFSVQDTQYF	TRBV19
CASSLVRGGQYNEQFF	TRBV7-2
CASSLGTYTEAFF	TRBV28
CSARDGGLNTEAFF	TRBV20-1
CAGSSKIGTGNTGELFF	TRBV7-6
CASSPPGQGIHEQYF	TRBV4-1
CAIKERQEQVMGTDTQYF	TRBV10-3
CASSFPLDNSPLHF	TRBV12-3/TRBV12-4
CSAGTGNIGELFF	TRBV29-1
CASSTTGSTEAFF	TRBV7-2
CASSLDGTSATYEQYF	TRBV7-3
CASSLSQGTVSNTGELFF	TRBV11-2
CASSGGSYSSTDTQYF	TRBV5-1
CASREGTGIQPQHF	TRBV7-2
CASSERLSYNEQFF	TRBV4-3